The 26 T cell receptor beta chains reported below all come from one sample, sequenced in a study of T cells after yellow fever vaccination. A single record per CDR3 protein comes from TCRdb applying MiXCR to the 5' RACE reads. The sample records a few hundred thousand distinct CDR3 sequences, roughly 4.3% being singletons. The material sequenced was PBMCs, taken 5 days after the yellow fever booster vaccination. The receptors were gathered from a man between 18 and 35 years old who received the YFV17D yellow fever vaccine.

The chain links TRBV10-3 to TRBJ2-3, with 14 bases matching TRBD2. This CDR3 region has 16 residues. CDR1 is ENHRY, CDR2 SYGVKD, per germline. V shed 6 bases, J shed 3 bases, and the junction held 5 bases outside the gene matches. The CDR3 bases are TGTGCCATCAGGGGACTAGCGGGGGCCCCGACAGATACGCAGTATTTT. Translated, it gives CAIRGLAGAPTDTQYF.

The chain is built from TRBV7-3 and TRBJ2-1; 11 bases align to TRBD2. The CDR3 consists of 16 residues. The V gene end was trimmed by 5 bases and the J gene end by 5 bases; junction bases not matched to a gene: 8. The germline CDR1 and CDR2 sequences are SGHTA and FQGTGA. The CDR3, as DNA: TGTGCCAGCAGCCCAGAACTAGCGGGGGCCCACAATGAGCAGTTCTTC. Protein product: CASSPELAGAHNEQFF. Variable domain in full (rest from reference TRBV7-3 and TRBJ2-1): GAGVSQTPSNKVTEKGKYVELRCDPISGHTALYWYRQSLGQGPEFLIYFQGTGAADDSGLPNDRFFAVRPEGSVSTLKIQRTERGDSAVYLCASSPELAGAHNEQFFGPGTRLTVL.

The chain has TRBV4-3 and TRBJ2-4, with 9 bases fitting TRBD1. This CDR3 is 14 amino acids long. Germline values: CDR1 LGHNA, CDR2 YSLEER. V lost 0 bases to trimming and J lost 11 bases; unmatched junction nucleotides: 5. The chain's CDR3 is CASSQEARTGVQYF. The CDR3 nucleotides read TGCGCCAGCAGCCAAGAGGCTCGGACAGGGGTTCAGTACTTC.

This clonotype was counted a few times. The rearrangement joins TRBV7-2 to TRBJ2-1; no clear D gene. Trimming took off 5 bases at V and 3 bases at J, with 11 bases between the two ends. The CDR3 consists of 14 residues. Germline V lookup: CDR1 SGHTA, CDR2 FQGNSA. The CDR3 sequence: CASSPGPGYNEQFF. The CDR3 DNA reads TGTGCCAGCAGCCCCGGACCGGGCTACAATGAGCAGTTCTTC.

This clonotype came up a few times. J is TRBJ2-7 and V is TRBV12-3 or TRBV12-4, with TRBD1 matching over 8 bases. The V gene end was trimmed by 5 bases and the J gene end by 2 bases; junction bases not matched to a gene: 5. This CDR3 region has 14 residues. CDR3 region: CASSPGQGPYEQYV. The CDR3 region has the DNA TGTGCCAGCAGTCCCGGACAGGGTCCCTACGAGCAGTACGTC.

This clonotype came up a few times. This chain uses TRBV5-4 with TRBJ2-5, with 8 bases lining up with TRBD2. From germline, CDR1 is SGHNT and CDR2 YYREEE (reference sequence). With V trimmed by 4 bases and J by 4 bases, 12 bases remained unmatched. This CDR3 has 16 amino acids. CDR3 loop: CASSKGGGGPGETQYF. In DNA form, the CDR3 reads TGTGCCAGCAGCAAGGGTGGCGGGGGGCCGGGAGAGACCCAGTACTTC.

This chain links TRBV24-1 with TRBJ1-1; a weak D match, TRBD1 (5 bases). The germline V gene encodes CDR1 KGHDR and CDR2 SFDVKD. The CDR3 totals 13 residues. V lost 10 bases, J lost 10 bases, and 21 bases lay in between. The CDR3 DNA follows: TGTGCCACTACAGACCGGGGCCCCCTCGGAGCTTTCTTT. Amino acid sequence: CATTDRGPLGAFF.

This clonotype has a handful of counts. Germline and junction disagree at one end, which may indicate a read error. This chain connects TRBV5-6 to TRBJ1-5; D is ambiguous. The CDR3 loop spans 16 amino acids. Germline CDR1 SGHDT, CDR2 YYEEEE. The CDR3 here is CASSLGGIAYSQPQHF. The CDR3 region has the DNA TGTGCCAGCAGTTTGGGAGGGATCGCCTATAGTCAGCCCCAGCATTTT.

The CDR3 spells CSARDAGAQYF. DNA of the CDR3: TGCAGTGCTAGAGATGCAGGGGCCCAGTACTTC. The chain recombines TRBV20-1 with TRBJ2-5; maybe TRBD1 (6 bases). Germline lookup yields CDR1 DFQATT and CDR2 SNEGSKA (reference sequence). The CDR3 length is 11 residues. V lost 0 bases, J lost 9 bases, and 8 bases lay in between.

This chain joins TRBV9 and TRBJ2-1, with 8 bases aligning to TRBD2. The length of the CDR3 is 14 residues. J was trimmed by 9 bases and V by 5 bases; bases with no gene match: 10. Per the germline V gene, CDR1 is SGDLS and CDR2 is YYNGEE. Here the CDR3 DNA reads TGTGCCAGCAGGGCCCGGACTAGCCGACCTGAGCAGTTCTTC. Translating it yields CASRARTSRPEQFF.

The chain has TRBV12-3 or TRBV12-4 and TRBJ2-1; TRBD1 is a possible D gene (7 bases). This CDR3 has 15 amino acids. V lost 6 bases and J 9 bases, leaving 21 bases between the germline ends. CDR3 bases: TGTGCCAGCAGGCCTCAACAGGGGAGGCTAGCTGAGCAGTTCTTC. Its translation: CASRPQQGRLAEQFF.

This clonotype appeared many times. This chain links TRBV5-6 with TRBJ2-5; possibly TRBD2 for D (5 bases). Germline V lookup: CDR1 SGHDT, CDR2 YYEEEE. CDR3 length: 13 amino acids. V lost 4 bases and J 5 bases, leaving 12 bases between the germline ends. Here the CDR3 reads CASSGKRRETQYF. Written as DNA, the CDR3 is TGTGCCAGCAGCGGTAAAAGGAGGGAGACCCAGTACTTC.

The chain employs TRBV29-1 and TRBJ1-2; D is ambiguous. The V and J ends lost 3 bases and 8 bases respectively, with 7 bases between them. This CDR3 spans 10 amino acids. Germline-derived CDR1 and CDR2 are SQVTM and ANQGSEA. CDR3 protein: CSVDWEGYTF. The CDR3 DNA follows: TGCAGCGTTGATTGGGAGGGCTACACCTTC.

This clonotype was counted a few times. DNA of the CDR3: TGCAGTGCTTATAAGGGGGGGACAGTTAACTATGGCTACACCTTC. As protein: CSAYKGGTVNYGYTF. The chain is built from TRBV20-1 and TRBJ1-2; 7 positions agree with TRBD1. This CDR3 has 15 residues. V gave up 5 bases and J gave up 1 base; unmatched junction bases: 10. Germline lookup yields CDR1 DFQATT and CDR2 SNEGSKA (reference sequence).

The table lists this clonotype with many counts. A read error may produce the germline difference seen at one junction end. The V call is TRBV5-1, the J call TRBJ2-3, with 7 bases identical to TRBD1. Germline CDR1 is SGHRS and CDR2 is YFSETQ. There are 15 residues in the CDR3. The CDR3 nucleotides read TGCGCCAGCAGTTTGGACAGGCCGTCCACAGATACGCAGTATTTT. This translates into CASSLDRPSTDTQYF.

This clonotype was counted ten times or more. The chain has TRBV28 and TRBJ2-1, with D possibly being TRBD1 (6 bases). Trimming removed 2 bases from V and 9 bases from J, with 17 bases in between. This CDR3 has 15 amino acids. The germline gives CDR1 MDHEN, CDR2 SYDVKM. CDR3 sequence reads: CASSLTDSLPGEQFF. The CDR3 nucleotides are TGTGCCAGCAGTTTAACGGACAGCCTCCCGGGTGAGCAGTTCTTC.

V usage is TRBV20-1 and J usage is TRBJ2-5; TRBD2 might be the D (5 bases). In germline, CDR1 is DFQATT, CDR2 SNEGSKA (reference sequence). The CDR3 loop spans 18 amino acids. V was clipped by 5 bases and J by 3 bases, with 28 bases between them. CDR3: CSADPGSTRAILEETQYF. In DNA, the CDR3 is TGCAGTGCTGACCCGGGGAGTACGCGGGCTATTTTAGAAGAGACCCAGTACTTC.

This chain uses TRBV29-1 with TRBJ2-2, with no clear D. Germline V gene data show CDR1 as SQVTM and CDR2 as ANQGSEA. V was trimmed by 5 bases and J by 0 bases, leaving 10 bases between them. The CDR3 is made up of 14 amino acids. CDR3 in amino acids: CSVKKSANTGELFF. Written as DNA, the CDR3 is TGCAGCGTTAAAAAGTCCGCGAACACCGGGGAGCTGTTTTTT.

The rearrangement uses TRBV7-9 and TRBJ2-7, with TRBD1 matching over 7 bases. V lost 4 bases and J lost 4; bases outside the gene matches: 7. This CDR3 has 14 amino acids. Germline V gene data show CDR1 as SEHNR and CDR2 as FQNEAQ (reference sequence). CDR3 loop: CASSSRDRSYEQYF. The CDR3, as DNA: TGTGCCAGCAGCTCAAGGGACAGATCTTACGAGCAGTACTTC.

This clonotype has only a few counts. The chain uses TRBV24-1 and TRBJ2-5; TRBD2 is a possible D gene (6 bases). CDR1 and CDR2 from the germline V gene are KGHDR and SFDVKD. The CDR3 has 16 residues. Trimming stripped 9 bases from V and 0 bases from J, with 19 bases between. This chain's CDR3 is CATAPAGSSDQETQYF. CDR3 DNA: TGTGCCACCGCTCCCGCCGGATCTAGCGACCAAGAGACCCAGTACTTC.

In its sample, this clonotype was seen a few times. This chain links TRBV7-6 with TRBJ2-3; 9 nucleotides line up with TRBD2. J lost 3 bases, V lost 1 base, and 5 bases had no gene match. This CDR3 is built from 16 residues. Germline V CDR1 and CDR2: SGHVS, FNYEAQ. In nucleotides, the CDR3 is TGTGCCAGCAGCTTAGGGGCTAGCGGGGCAACAGATACGCAGTATTTT. The encoded protein is CASSLGASGATDTQYF. Using reference TRBV7-6 and TRBJ2-3 for the parts outside the CDR3, the full variable domain is GAGVSQSPRYKVTKRGQDVALRCDPISGHVSLYWYRQALGQGPEFLTYFNYEAQQDKSGLPNDRFSAERPEGSISTLTIQRTEQRDSAMYRCASSLGASGATDTQYFGPGTRLTVL.

This clonotype has only a few counts. This chain links TRBV7-9 with TRBJ1-2; possible D gene TRBD1, 6 bases. The germline V gene has CDR1 SEHNR and CDR2 FQNEAQ (reference sequence). The CDR3 runs 15 residues. The V and J ends lost 5 bases and 3 bases respectively, with 16 bases between them. Here the CDR3 reads CASSPTTGADYGYTF. The CDR3 DNA reads as TGTGCCAGCAGCCCCACGACAGGCGCGGACTATGGCTACACCTTC.

In its sample, this clonotype was seen a few times. V and J are TRBV5-1 and TRBJ1-1; D remains ambiguous. The CDR3 has 14 amino acids. Trimming took 4 bases from V and 4 from J, leaving 14 bases between them. Germline CDR1 and CDR2: SGHRS and YFSETQ. CDR3 loop: CASSTVNGGTEAFF. CDR3 DNA: TGCGCCAGCAGCACGGTAAATGGAGGCACTGAAGCTTTCTTT.

Note on this clonotype: Sequence at one end of the junction differs from germline and may be a read error. The chain joins TRBV18 to TRBJ1-1; 7 bases agree with TRBD1. This CDR3 comprises 15 residues. CDR1 is KGHSH, CDR2 LQKENI, per germline. CDR3 DNA: TGTGCCAGCTCAGTACTGGGACAGATGAAGACTGAAGCTTTCTTT. Amino acids: CASSVLGQMKTEAFF. Full variable domain (rest looked up from reference TRBV18 and TRBJ1-1): NAGVMQNPRHLVRRRGQEARLRCSPMKGHSHVYWYRQLPEEGLKFMVYLQKENIIDESGMPKERFSAEFPKEGPSILRIQQVVRGDSAAYFCASSVLGQMKTEAFFGQGTRLTVV.

This chain joins TRBV12-3 or TRBV12-4 and TRBJ2-1; D is unclear. V dropped 5 bases and J dropped 6 bases, with 5 bases sitting between them. This CDR3 contains 11 residues. CDR3: CASSQFNEQFF. The CDR3 DNA sequence: TGTGCCAGCAGTCAATTCAATGAGCAGTTCTTC.

This chain joins TRBV19 and TRBJ1-2, with D uncertain. Germline V gene lookup returns CDR1 LNHDA and CDR2 SQIVND (reference sequence). V lost 3 bases to trimming and J lost 0 bases, with 11 bases between them. This CDR3 comprises 15 residues. The DNA for the CDR3 is TGTGCCAGTAGTATGCCGGGAGGGTCTAACTATGGCTACACCTTC. The encoded protein is CASSMPGGSNYGYTF.